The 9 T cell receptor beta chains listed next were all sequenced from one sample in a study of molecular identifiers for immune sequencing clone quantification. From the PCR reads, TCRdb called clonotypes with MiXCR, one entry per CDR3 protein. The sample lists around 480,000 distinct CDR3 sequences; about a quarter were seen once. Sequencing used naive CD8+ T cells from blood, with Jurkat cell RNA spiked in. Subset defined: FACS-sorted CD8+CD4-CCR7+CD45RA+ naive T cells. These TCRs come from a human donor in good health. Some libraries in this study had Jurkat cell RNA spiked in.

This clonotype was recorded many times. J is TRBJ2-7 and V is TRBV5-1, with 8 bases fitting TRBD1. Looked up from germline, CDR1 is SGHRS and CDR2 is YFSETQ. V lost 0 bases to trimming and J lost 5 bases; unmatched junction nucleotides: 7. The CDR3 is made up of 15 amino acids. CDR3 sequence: CASSLAQGALHEQYF. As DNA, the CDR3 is TGCGCCAGCAGCTTGGCCCAGGGGGCGCTTCACGAGCAGTACTTC.

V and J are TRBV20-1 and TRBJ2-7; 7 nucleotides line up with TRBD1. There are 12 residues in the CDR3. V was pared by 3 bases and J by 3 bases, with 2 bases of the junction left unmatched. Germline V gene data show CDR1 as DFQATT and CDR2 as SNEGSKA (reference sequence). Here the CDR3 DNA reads TGCAGTGCTAGGCGACAGGGCTACGAGCAGTACTTC. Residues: CSARRQGYEQYF.

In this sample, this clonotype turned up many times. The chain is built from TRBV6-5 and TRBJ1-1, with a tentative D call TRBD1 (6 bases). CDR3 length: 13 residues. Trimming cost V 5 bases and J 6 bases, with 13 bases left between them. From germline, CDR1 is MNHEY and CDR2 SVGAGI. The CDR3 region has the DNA TGTGCCAGCAGTCCCACAGGGACCTCTGAAGCTTTCTTT. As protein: CASSPTGTSEAFF.

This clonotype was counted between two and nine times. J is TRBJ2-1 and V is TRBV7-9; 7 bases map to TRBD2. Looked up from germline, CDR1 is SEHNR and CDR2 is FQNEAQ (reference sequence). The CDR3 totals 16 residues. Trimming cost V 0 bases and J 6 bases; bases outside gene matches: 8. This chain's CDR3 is CASSLALGGSGNEQFF. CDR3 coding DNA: TGTGCCAGCAGCTTAGCGCTAGGCGGGAGTGGCAATGAGCAGTTCTTC.

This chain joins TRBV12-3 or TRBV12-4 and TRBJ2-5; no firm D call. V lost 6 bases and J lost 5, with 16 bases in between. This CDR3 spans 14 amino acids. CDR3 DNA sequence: TGTGCCAGCAGGAAAGGTTTGGATTCCGAGACCCAGTACTTC. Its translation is CASRKGLDSETQYF.

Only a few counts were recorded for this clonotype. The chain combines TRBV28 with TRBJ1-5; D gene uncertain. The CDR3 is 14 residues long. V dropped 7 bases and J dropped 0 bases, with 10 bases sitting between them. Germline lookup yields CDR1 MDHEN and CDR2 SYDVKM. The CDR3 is CASNLIHSNQPQHF. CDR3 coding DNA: TGTGCCAGCAACCTCATCCATAGCAATCAGCCCCAGCATTTT.

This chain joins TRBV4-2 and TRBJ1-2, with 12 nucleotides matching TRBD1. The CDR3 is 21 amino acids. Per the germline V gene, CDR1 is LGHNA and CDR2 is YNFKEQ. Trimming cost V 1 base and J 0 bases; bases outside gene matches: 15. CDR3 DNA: TGTGCCAGCAGCCAAGTTTATCCCGCCGGGACAGGGGGCCGTGCTAACTATGGCTACACCTTC. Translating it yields CASSQVYPAGTGGRANYGYTF.

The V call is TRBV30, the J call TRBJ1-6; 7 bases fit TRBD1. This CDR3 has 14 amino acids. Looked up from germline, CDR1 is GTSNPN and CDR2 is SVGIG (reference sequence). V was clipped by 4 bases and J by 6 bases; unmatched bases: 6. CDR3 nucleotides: TGTGCCTGGACTGTTGGGACAGTTAATTCACCCCTCCACTTT. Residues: CAWTVGTVNSPLHF.

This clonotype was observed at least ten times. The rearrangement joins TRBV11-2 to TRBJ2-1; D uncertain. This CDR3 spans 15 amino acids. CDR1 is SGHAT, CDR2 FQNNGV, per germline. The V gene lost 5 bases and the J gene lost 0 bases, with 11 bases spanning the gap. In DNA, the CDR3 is TGTGCCAGCAGCCTTTCTTGGAGCTCCTACAATGAGCAGTTCTTC. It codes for CASSLSWSSYNEQFF. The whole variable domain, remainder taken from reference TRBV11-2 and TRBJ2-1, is EAGVAQSPRYKIIEKRQSVAFWCNPISGHATLYWYQQILGQGPKLLIQFQNNGVVDDSQLPKDRFSAERLKGVDSTLKIQPAKLEDSAVYLCASSLSWSSYNEQFFGPGTRLTVL.